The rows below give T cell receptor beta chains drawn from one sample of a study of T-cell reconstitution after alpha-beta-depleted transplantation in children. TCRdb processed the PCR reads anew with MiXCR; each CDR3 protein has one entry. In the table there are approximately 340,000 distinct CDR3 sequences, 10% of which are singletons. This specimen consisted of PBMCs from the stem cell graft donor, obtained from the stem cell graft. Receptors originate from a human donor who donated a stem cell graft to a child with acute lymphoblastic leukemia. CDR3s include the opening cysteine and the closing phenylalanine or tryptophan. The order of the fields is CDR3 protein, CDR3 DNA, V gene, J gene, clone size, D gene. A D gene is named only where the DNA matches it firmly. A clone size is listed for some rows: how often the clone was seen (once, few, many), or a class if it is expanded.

cdr3_aa: CASSPVAGVYNEQFF; cdr3_nt: TGTGCCAGCAGCCCAGTTGCAGGGGTCTACAATGAGCAGTTCTTC; v_call: TRBV28; j_call: TRBJ2-1; clone_size: few; d_call: NA
cdr3_aa: CASSPRVAKNRNGELFF; cdr3_nt: TGTGCCAGCAGCCCCAGGGTAGCGAAGAACCGGAACGGGGAGCTGTTTTTT; v_call: TRBV7-8; j_call: TRBJ2-2; clone_size: many; d_call: NA
cdr3_aa: CASTWGNEQFF; cdr3_nt: TGTGCCAGCACATGGGGTAATGAGCAGTTCTTC; v_call: TRBV27; j_call: TRBJ2-1; clone_size: few; d_call: NA
cdr3_aa: CASSFEGAGSYNEQFF; cdr3_nt: TGTGCCAGCAGTTTTGAGGGGGCGGGCTCCTACAATGAGCAGTTCTTC; v_call: TRBV28; j_call: TRBJ2-1; clone_size: many; d_call: TRBD1
cdr3_aa: CASSQDVGLYNEQFF; cdr3_nt: TGCGCCAGCAGCCAAGATGTTGGGTTGTACAATGAGCAGTTCTTC; v_call: TRBV4-3; j_call: TRBJ2-1; clone_size: few; d_call: NA
cdr3_aa: CSARREAGVLGELFF; cdr3_nt: TGCAGTGCTAGGAGGGAAGCGGGAGTACTGGGGGAGCTGTTTTTT; v_call: TRBV20-1; j_call: TRBJ2-2; clone_size: NA; d_call: TRBD2
cdr3_aa: CASSYRDSSQPQHF; cdr3_nt: TGTGCCAGCAGCTACCGGGACAGTAGTCAGCCCCAGCATTTT; v_call: TRBV6-2/TRBV6-3; j_call: TRBJ1-5; clone_size: NA; d_call: TRBD1
cdr3_aa: CASSPLDRDDPYEQYF; cdr3_nt: TGTGCCAGCTCACCCCTCGACAGGGATGATCCCTACGAGCAGTACTTC; v_call: TRBV18; j_call: TRBJ2-7; clone_size: few; d_call: TRBD1
cdr3_aa: CASSLVISEGTDRDTQYF; cdr3_nt: TGTGCCAGCAGTTTAGTTATTTCCGAGGGAACGGATAGGGATACGCAGTATTTT; v_call: TRBV27; j_call: TRBJ2-3; clone_size: few; d_call: NA
cdr3_aa: CASSLGDQLLYEQYF; cdr3_nt: TGTGCCAGCAGCTTAGGGGACCAATTACTCTACGAGCAGTACTTC; v_call: TRBV7-8; j_call: TRBJ2-7; clone_size: few; d_call: NA